This passage covers 14 T cell receptor beta chains from one sample sequenced in a study of blood T cell repertoires in COVID-19. Profiled with immunoSEQ multiplex PCR; TCRdb holds only in-frame clones, not every one. The table has 200,000 to 300,000 clones, around 90% seen once; the top ten hold more than 6%. Sequenced material: peripheral blood. Source of these receptors: a man in his sixties who had recovered from COVID-19.

The chain employs TRBV25-1 and TRBJ1-6; the D is unclear. This CDR3 has 13 amino acids. V lost 5 bases and J 6 bases, leaving 8 bases between the germline ends. Germline CDR1 is MGHDK and CDR2 is SYGVNS. CDR3 residues: CASSRQVNSPLHF. CDR3 nucleotide sequence: TGTGCCAGCAGTCGGCAGGTTAATTCACCCCTCCACTTT.

The J gene is TRBJ2-5, the V gene TRBV6-2 or TRBV6-3, with D perhaps matching TRBD1 (6 bases). Germline CDR1 reads MNHEY; CDR2 reads SVGEGT. The CDR3 contains 14 residues. V shed 6 bases and J shed 9 bases, with 20 bases lying between them. The chain's CDR3 is CASSLGQFTVAQYF. The CDR3 coding sequence is TGTGCCAGCAGCCTTGGACAGTTCACTGTGGCCCAGTACTTC.

The table lists this clone with a count of one. The chain carries TRBV12-5 and TRBJ2-4; perhaps TRBD1 as D (6 bases). Between the trimmed V and J ends, which lost 3 bases and 0 bases, there was a span of 15 bases. CDR1 is LGHNT, CDR2 FRNRAP, per germline. CDR3 length: 17 amino acids. CDR3 in DNA: TGTGCTAGTGGTTTTCAATCGAGGGGGATAGCCAAAAACATTCAGTACTTC. It translates to CASGFQSRGIAKNIQYF.

The rearrangement uses TRBV30 and TRBJ2-3, with 8 bases lining up with TRBD2. Trimming cost V 1 base and J 1 base; bases outside gene matches: 4. The CDR3 consists of 15 residues. Germline CDR1 is GTSNPN and CDR2 is SVGIG (reference sequence). CDR3 coding DNA: TGTGCCTGGAGTGCGGGGCGGGGGGGCACAGATACGCAGTATTTT. Translating it yields CAWSAGRGGTDTQYF.

The rearrangement links TRBV7-9 to TRBJ2-4, with 9 bases aligning to TRBD2. V was clipped by 6 bases and J by 8 bases; unmatched bases: 8. The CDR3 has 14 residues. Per the germline V gene, CDR1 is SEHNR and CDR2 is FQNEAQ (reference sequence). Here the CDR3 DNA reads TGTGCCAGCAGTTTGGGACTAGCTAGGGACATTCAGTACTTC. The encoded protein is CASSLGLARDIQYF. Using reference TRBV7-9 and TRBJ2-4 for the parts outside the CDR3, the full variable domain is DTGVSQNPRHKITKRGQNVTFRCDPISEHNRLYWYRQTLGQGPEFLTYFQNEAQLEKSRLLSDRFSAERPKGSFSTLEIQRTEQGDSAMYLCASSLGLARDIQYFGAGTRLSVL.

The rearrangement joins TRBV18 to TRBJ1-1; TRBD1 agrees at 8 bases. Per germline, CDR1 KGHSH and CDR2 LQKENI. V was pared by 5 bases and J by 5 bases, with 16 bases of the junction left unmatched. CDR3 size: 17 residues. This chain's CDR3 is CASSSHPRGRDLTEAFF. The DNA of the CDR3 is TGTGCCAGCTCATCCCACCCCAGGGGGCGGGATTTGACTGAAGCTTTCTTT.

The V call is TRBV12-3 or TRBV12-4, the J call TRBJ2-2, with 8 positions matching TRBD2. V shed 8 bases, J shed 6 bases, and the junction held 5 bases outside the gene matches. The CDR3 is made up of 13 amino acids. Written as DNA, the CDR3 is TGTGCCAGCGCGGGGGGCTGGGCCGGGGAGCTGTTTTTT. This codes for CASAGGWAGELFF.

This chain joins TRBV5-1 and TRBJ1-6, with 9 bases matching TRBD1. The CDR3 covers 17 residues. Germline-derived CDR1 and CDR2 are SGHRS and YFSETQ. J lost 1 base, V lost 3 bases, and 5 bases had no gene match. The CDR3 DNA reads as TGCGCCAGCAGCTCAACAGGGGGCATGTCCTATAATTCACCCCTCCACTTT. Protein: CASSSTGGMSYNSPLHF.

The chain joins TRBV5-1 to TRBJ1-4; D perhaps matches TRBD1 (6 bases). V was cut by 4 bases and J by 5 bases, with 9 bases left in between. Germline lookup yields CDR1 SGHRS and CDR2 YFSETQ. This CDR3 spans 13 amino acids. The DNA of the CDR3 is TGCGCCAGCAGCCAGGGGAGCAATGAAAAACTGTTTTTT. Protein sequence: CASSQGSNEKLFF.

This chain joins TRBV28 and TRBJ2-6, with D hard to call. Trimming cost V 6 bases and J 0 bases, with 9 bases left between them. The CDR3 consists of 15 residues. From germline, CDR1 is MDHEN and CDR2 SYDVKM. In DNA form, the CDR3 reads TGTGCCAGCAGACGAGGATTCTCTGGGGCCAACGTCCTGACTTTC. Protein product: CASRRGFSGANVLTF.

The chain links TRBV3-1 (or the pseudogene TRBV3-2) to TRBJ1-5; 8 bases line up with TRBD1. CDR3 length equals 15 residues. After removal of 5 bases from V and 2 bases from J, the junction contained 5 bases not matched to a gene. The V gene's germline CDR1 is LGHDT and CDR2 YNNKEL (reference sequence). The CDR3 reads CASSWTGMGNQPQHF. The DNA of the CDR3 is TGTGCCAGCAGCTGGACAGGGATGGGCAATCAGCCCCAGCATTTT.

The V and J genes are TRBV4-1 and TRBJ2-1; the match to TRBD2 covers 7 bases. J gave up 9 bases and V 0 bases, and 8 bases lay outside the gene matches. The CDR3 loop spans 15 amino acids. Germline V gives CDR1 MGHRA, CDR2 YSYEKL. CDR3 nucleotides: TGCGCCAGCAGCCAAGATCCGGGAGGTTTGGGTGAGCAGTTCTTC. Translated, it gives CASSQDPGGLGEQFF.

V usage is TRBV11-2 and J usage is TRBJ2-7; a weak D match, TRBD2 (5 bases). The V end was cut by 0 bases, the J end by 4 bases, with 13 bases between. This CDR3 is 15 amino acids long. CDR1 and CDR2 (germline): SGHAT, FQNNGV. The CDR3 is CASSLEGTAAYEQYF. As DNA, the CDR3 is TGTGCCAGCAGCTTAGAAGGTACAGCGGCATACGAGCAGTACTTC.

Details on this clone: Other DNA variants within this sample encode the same CDR3. The chain employs TRBV5-1 and TRBJ2-2; the match to TRBD1 covers 7 bases. V lost 4 bases to trimming and J lost 5 bases; unmatched junction nucleotides: 5. The CDR3 loop spans 14 amino acids. Germline V gene sequence: CDR1 SGHRS, CDR2 YFSETQ. Written as DNA, the CDR3 is TGCGCCAGCAGCCCCGACAGGGTGACCGGGGAGCTGTTTTTT. Amino acids: CASSPDRVTGELFF.